The 20 T cell receptor beta chains reported below all come from one sample, sequenced in a study of T cells expressing NK-cell markers. Using the 5' RACE reads, TCRdb records one entry per CDR3 protein without DNA. This sample's table reports roughly 180,000 distinct CDR3 sequences. Sequencing input: blood T cells: a sorted CD56 or NKG2C T cell subset, CD4+ or CD8+ T cells, or bulk PBMC T cells (not recorded which). All receptors come from a woman between 18 and 70 years old in good health.

The V and J genes are TRBV7-9 and TRBJ2-1; without DNA, the TCRdb call of TRBD1 cannot be checked. CDR1 and CDR2 from the germline V gene are SEHNR and FQNEAQ (reference sequence). There are 15 residues in the CDR3. The chain's CDR3 is CASSNRQGGDNEQFF.

The rearrangement uses TRBV7-2 and TRBJ2-5; checking the TCRdb D call of TRBD2 is not possible without DNA. The CDR3 extends over 15 amino acids. Germline CDR1 SGHTA, CDR2 FQGNSA. This CDR3 reads CASSLERGKQETQYF.

This sequence joins TRBV7-9 and TRBJ2-7; TCRdb's D gene call, TRBD2, goes unchecked for lack of DNA. The CDR3 has 15 amino acids. Germline loops: CDR1 SEHNR, CDR2 FQNEAQ (reference sequence). The CDR3 is CASSLVVAGDYEQYF.

The rearrangement uses TRBV28 and TRBJ2-7; TCRdb's D gene call, TRBD2, goes unchecked for lack of DNA. Germline-derived CDR1 and CDR2 are MDHEN and SYDVKM. This CDR3 spans 16 amino acids. This CDR3 reads CASSFLGGRTSYEQYF.

This chain connects TRBV6-1 to TRBJ1-5; TCRdb gives TRBD1 as the D gene, but with no DNA this cannot be confirmed. This CDR3 spans 16 amino acids. Germline CDR1 reads MNHNS; CDR2 reads SASEGT. This CDR3 reads CASSEGFGGGWEPQHF.

The chain joins TRBV9 to TRBJ2-7; TCRdb proposes TRBD1, but this gene call is untestable without DNA. The germline CDR1 and CDR2 sequences are SGDLS and YYNGEE. CDR3 size: 14 residues. The CDR3 region is CASTGQMTSYEQYF.

The rearrangement uses TRBV5-1 and TRBJ2-5. The CDR3 consists of 14 residues. Germline lookup yields CDR1 SGHRS and CDR2 YFSETQ. The CDR3 sequence is CASNYNGHQETQYF.

This chain links TRBV7-2 with TRBJ2-2; TCRdb selects TRBD1, and the lack of DNA leaves this call unchecked. Germline V gene lookup returns CDR1 SGHTA and CDR2 FQGNSA. This CDR3 region has 15 residues. The CDR3 loop is CASRGPGQGSGELFF.

The rearrangement links TRBV2 to TRBJ1-4; no DNA is available, so the TRBD1 call from TCRdb remains unchecked. The germline CDR1 and CDR2 sequences are SNHLY and FYNNEI. This CDR3 is 15 amino acids long. The CDR3 loop is CASRFEGEGYEKLFF.

V is TRBV2 and J is TRBJ1-4; lacking DNA, the TRBD1 call made by TCRdb goes unchecked. The CDR3 runs 13 residues. Germline-derived CDR1 and CDR2 are SNHLY and FYNNEI. The CDR3 sequence is CASSDSGIEKLFF.

The rearrangement joins TRBV15 to TRBJ2-3. Germline CDR1 and CDR2: LNHNV and YYDKDF (reference sequence). CDR3 length: 13 amino acids. The CDR3 reads CATSRVSADTQYF.

This chain connects TRBV27 to TRBJ2-3; with no DNA, the TCRdb D assignment of TRBD2 cannot be verified. The germline gives CDR1 MNHEY, CDR2 SMNVEV (reference sequence). The CDR3 runs 15 residues. CDR3 region: CASSLGGLAVDTQYF.

The chain employs TRBV27 and TRBJ2-4; TCRdb calls TRBD2, which cannot be checked without DNA. The germline V gene encodes CDR1 MNHEY and CDR2 SMNVEV (reference sequence). The CDR3 is made up of 18 amino acids. The CDR3 sequence is CASSLFGTSGSAKNIQYF.

The chain uses TRBV6-1 and TRBJ2-7; the D gene TCRdb calls, TRBD1, cannot be checked with no DNA. The germline V gene encodes CDR1 MNHNS and CDR2 SASEGT. This CDR3 region has 12 residues. The CDR3 loop reads CASRNRAYEQYF.

The chain employs TRBV7-2 and TRBJ1-2; there is no DNA to check the TCRdb D call of TRBD1. Germline loops: CDR1 SGHTA, CDR2 FQGNSA. This CDR3 region has 13 residues. CDR3 sequence reads: CASSIRQAGGYTF.

The rearrangement uses TRBV18 and TRBJ2-5. This CDR3 comprises 14 residues. Germline CDR1 and CDR2: KGHSH and LQKENI. Here the CDR3 reads CASSRRTYQETQYF.

V gene TRBV12-3 or TRBV12-4 combines with J gene TRBJ2-2; TCRdb calls TRBD2, which cannot be checked without DNA. This CDR3 region has 15 residues. The CDR3 region is CASSPKAGITGELFF.

This chain uses TRBV5-1 with TRBJ1-1. This CDR3 has 15 residues. Germline V gene sequence: CDR1 SGHRS, CDR2 YFSETQ. The CDR3 is CASSWGRVDDTEAFF.

The chain joins TRBV12-3 or TRBV12-4 to TRBJ2-6; TCRdb selects TRBD1, and the lack of DNA leaves this call unchecked. The CDR3 is 17 residues long. The CDR3 sequence: CASSPRTGGSGANVLTF.

V and J are TRBV6-1 and TRBJ2-6. This CDR3 is built from 15 residues. The germline V gene has CDR1 MNHNS and CDR2 SASEGT. The CDR3 sequence: CASRVSHSGANVLTF.